The 26 T cell receptor beta chains below were found in one sample sequenced in a study of OX40 agonist ivuxolimab in advanced cancers. Here immunoSEQ multiplex PCR was the method, and the copy in TCRdb shows in-frame clones only, minus some. The table has roughly 60,000 clones, roughly 86% seen once; the top ten hold around 2.7%. Source: CD4+ or CD8+ T cells sorted from blood, taken in a trial of the OX40 agonist ivuxolimab. Receptors originate from an adult with an advanced solid tumor such as melanoma, head and neck, liver or kidney cancer.

This clone was observed a handful of times. The V gene is TRBV10-3, the J gene TRBJ2-5; maybe TRBD2 (5 bases). CDR1 is ENHRY and CDR2 is SYGVKD in the germline V gene. The V gene lost 6 bases and the J gene lost 2 bases, with 16 bases spanning the gap. The CDR3 is 15 residues long. CDR3 region: CAIRTGEAEQETQYF. CDR3 nucleotides: TGTGCCATCAGGACCGGAGAAGCGGAGCAAGAGACCCAGTACTTC.

V usage is TRBV28 and J usage is TRBJ1-4, with D possibly matching TRBD1 (5 bases). V was shortened by 2 bases and J by 8 bases, with 9 bases between the two germline ends. This CDR3 spans 13 amino acids. Germline loops: CDR1 MDHEN, CDR2 SYDVKM. CDR3 sequence (DNA): TGTGCCAGCAGTTTAGGGACGGAGGAAAAACTGTTTTTT. Encoded protein: CASSLGTEEKLFF.

In its sample, this clone was seen a few times. This sequence joins TRBV28 and TRBJ1-2; D not certain. The CDR3 is made up of 12 amino acids. Germline CDR1 and CDR2: MDHEN and SYDVKM. Trimming removed 6 bases at V and 3 bases at J, with 8 bases between. The CDR3 is CASSKLDYGYTF. Written as DNA, the CDR3 is TGTGCCAGCAGCAAGTTGGACTATGGCTACACCTTC.

The chain employs TRBV30 and TRBJ2-3, with TRBD1 matching over 7 bases. V trimming: 0 bases; J trimming: 7 bases; junction bases outside the gene matches: 4. Germline V lookup: CDR1 GTSNPN, CDR2 SVGIG (reference sequence). The length of the CDR3 is 13 residues. DNA for the CDR3: TGTGCCTGGAGTGTACAGGGGACGTATACGCAGTATTTT. Translated: CAWSVQGTYTQYF.

With respect to this clone: At one boundary the junction diverges from the germline segment, which might be a read error. J is TRBJ1-2 and V is TRBV10-2; TRBD1 is a possible D gene (6 bases). This CDR3 comprises 13 residues. From germline, CDR1 is WSHSY and CDR2 SAAADI. The CDR3 DNA reads as TGCGCCAGTAGTGGGGGGGCCGGCTATGGCTACACCTTC. Encoded protein: CASSGGAGYGYTF.

This clone was seen once. The V call is TRBV19, the J call TRBJ1-1; unclear D gene. Trimming shortened V by 0 bases and J by 1 base, and 9 bases separated the two germline ends. The CDR3 contains 15 residues. Germline V lookup: CDR1 LNHDA, CDR2 SQIVND (reference sequence). CDR3 protein: CASSIDFNSNTEAFF. As DNA, the CDR3 is TGTGCCAGTAGTATAGACTTTAACTCGAACACTGAAGCTTTCTTT.

The J gene is TRBJ2-3, the V gene TRBV7-3; D is unresolved. V gave up 1 base and J gave up 4 bases, with 18 bases separating them. Germline CDR1 and CDR2: SGHTA and FQGTGA. The CDR3 loop spans 17 amino acids. The CDR3 loop reads CASSLRSGTFTPDTQYF. As DNA, the CDR3 is TGTGCCAGCAGCTTAAGATCCGGCACCTTTACACCAGATACGCAGTATTTT. The entire variable domain, with the rest obtained from reference TRBV7-3 and TRBJ2-3, is as follows: GAGVSQTPSNKVTEKGKYVELRCDPISGHTALYWYRQSLGQGPEFLIYFQGTGAADDSGLPNDRFFAVRPEGSVSTLKIQRTERGDSAVYLCASSLRSGTFTPDTQYFGPGTRLTVL.

J is TRBJ2-7 and V is TRBV29-1, with a possible D match to TRBD1 (5 bases). Germline values: CDR1 SQVTM, CDR2 ANQGSEA. The CDR3 is made up of 12 amino acids. V lost 6 bases, J lost 3 bases, and 12 bases lay in between. This CDR3 reads CSVQGVGYEQYF. CDR3 in DNA: TGCAGCGTGCAGGGCGTCGGCTACGAGCAGTACTTC.

The rearrangement uses TRBV6-6 and TRBJ1-1; tentative D call: TRBD1 (6 bases). With 6 bases removed from V and 1 base from J, the gap between germline ends came to 9 bases. The germline V gene encodes CDR1 MNHNY and CDR2 SVGAGI (reference sequence). The CDR3 contains 13 residues. The CDR3 here is CASRDSSNTEAFF. The CDR3 DNA follows: TGTGCCAGCAGGGACAGCTCGAACACTGAAGCTTTCTTT.

The CDR3, as DNA: TGCGCCAGCAGCTTGGGAGCGGGGGGAACACCGGAGGAGCTGTTTTTT. This translates into CASSLGAGGTPEELFF. J is TRBJ2-2 and V is TRBV5-1; 9 bases map to TRBD2. J was trimmed by 10 bases and V by 0 bases; bases with no gene match: 10. This CDR3 has 16 residues. Looked up from germline, CDR1 is SGHRS and CDR2 is YFSETQ.

The J gene is TRBJ2-5, the V gene TRBV10-3; a possible D gene is TRBD1 (5 bases). This CDR3 is built from 14 residues. V gave up 0 bases and J gave up 2 bases, with 7 bases separating them. Germline lookup yields CDR1 ENHRY and CDR2 SYGVKD. CDR3 sequence (DNA): TGTGCCATCAGTGAGTCAAGGGGTCAAGAGACCCAGTACTTC. This gives the protein CAISESRGQETQYF.

This rearrangement joins TRBV6-1 to TRBJ2-3, with D possibly matching TRBD2 (6 bases). CDR1 is MNHNS, CDR2 SASEGT, per germline. The CDR3 runs to 17 residues. Deletions cut 4 bases from V and 7 bases from J, with 24 bases between. CDR3 bases: TGTGCCAGCAGTGTATTGGGGGGATTGGGGCTGACTAATACGCAGTATTTT. Translation gives CASSVLGGLGLTNTQYF.

The chain is built from TRBV4-2 and TRBJ1-1; 7 bases map to TRBD1. The CDR3 is 17 amino acids. CDR1 is LGHNA and CDR2 is YNFKEQ in the germline V gene. The V and J ends lost 3 bases and 0 bases, in that order; junction bases with no gene match: 10. The CDR3 coding sequence is TGTGCCAGCAGCCAGCCGACAGGGCGGGTCATGAACACTGAAGCTTTCTTT. Translating gives CASSQPTGRVMNTEAFF.

The chain links TRBV5-1 to TRBJ2-5; possible D gene TRBD1, 5 bases. The CDR3 runs 14 residues. Germline CDR1 is SGHRS and CDR2 is YFSETQ. The V end was cut by 7 bases, the J end by 3 bases, with 16 bases between. The CDR3 DNA follows: TGCGCCAGCGCACGTCCCCCGACAGAAGAGACCCAGTACTTC. Protein sequence: CASARPPTEETQYF.

This chain links TRBV27 with TRBJ2-7; D is perhaps TRBD1 (6 bases). V was trimmed by 2 bases and J by 2 bases, leaving 10 bases between them. The CDR3 is 14 amino acids. CDR1 is MNHEY and CDR2 is SMNVEV in the germline V gene (reference sequence). The CDR3 spells CASSLKTGPYEQYF. The CDR3 region has the DNA TGTGCCAGCAGTTTAAAGACAGGTCCCTACGAGCAGTACTTC.

The rearrangement uses TRBV7-6 and TRBJ2-7, with 8 bases matching TRBD1. Looked up from germline, CDR1 is SGHVS and CDR2 is FNYEAQ. V lost 1 base to trimming and J lost 4 bases; unmatched junction nucleotides: 6. The CDR3 is 15 amino acids. CDR3 residues: CASSLGGTGPYEQYF. The CDR3 DNA is TGTGCCAGCAGCTTAGGGGGGACAGGACCTTACGAGCAGTACTTC.

V is TRBV5-8 and J is TRBJ2-5, with TRBD1 as a possible D gene (5 bases). The CDR3 covers 14 residues. CDR1 is SGHTS and CDR2 is YDEGEE in the germline V gene. Trimming removed 0 bases at V and 5 bases at J, with 11 bases between. In DNA, the CDR3 is TGTGCCAGCAGCTTGGGGGGCCTCGGGGAGACCCAGTACTTC. Its translation: CASSLGGLGETQYF.

The CDR3 reads CASSQDHMSGGRNEQFF. The CDR3 DNA reads TGCGCCAGCAGCCAAGATCATATGAGCGGGGGGAGAAATGAGCAGTTCTTC. The J gene is TRBJ2-1, the V gene TRBV4-3; 9 nucleotides align to TRBD2. V dropped 0 bases and J dropped 7; count of bases not matched to a gene: 10. Germline V lookup: CDR1 LGHNA, CDR2 YSLEER. The CDR3 extends over 17 amino acids.

The chain carries TRBV6-5 and TRBJ2-5; perhaps D is TRBD1 or TRBD2 (5 bases each). Germline values: CDR1 MNHEY, CDR2 SVGAGI. V dropped 0 bases and J dropped 3 bases, with 14 bases sitting between them. The CDR3 is 16 residues long. The CDR3 sequence: CASSYSTSLGEETQYF. The CDR3 region has the DNA TGTGCCAGCAGTTACTCCACCTCGTTGGGGGAAGAGACCCAGTACTTC.

For this clone: Here the CDR3 omits its conserved ending phenylalanine or tryptophan, so a read error is the likely source. The chain uses TRBV6-1 and TRBJ2-7; TRBD1 agrees at 10 bases. CDR3 size: 14 residues. J gave up 3 bases and V 7 bases, and 6 bases lay outside the gene matches. Per the germline V gene, CDR1 is MNHNS and CDR2 is SASEGT. CDR3 sequence (DNA): TGTGCCAGCAATTGGGACAGGGGATTCTACGAGCAGTACTCC. Encoded protein: CASNWDRGFYEQYS.

Many counts were recorded for this clone. The chain couples TRBV5-6 to TRBJ2-7; D gene ambiguous. CDR1 SGHDT and CDR2 YYEEEE come from the germline V gene. V was clipped by 1 base and J by 0 bases, with 2 bases between them. The CDR3 consists of 12 residues. The CDR3 loop reads CASSLSSYEQYF. DNA of the CDR3: TGTGCCAGCAGCTTGAGCTCCTACGAGCAGTACTTC.

This chain connects TRBV28 to TRBJ2-5, with D unclear. V was trimmed by 8 bases and J by 3 bases, leaving 13 bases between them. The CDR3 contains 13 residues. Germline V gene lookup returns CDR1 MDHEN and CDR2 SYDVKM. This CDR3 reads CASQLRNEETQYF. For the CDR3, the DNA is TGTGCCAGCCAGCTGAGGAACGAAGAGACCCAGTACTTC.

The chain has TRBV30 and TRBJ2-4; D not resolved. The length of the CDR3 is 16 residues. Trimming left V 2 bases short and J 0 bases short, with 14 bases between. The germline gives CDR1 GTSNPN, CDR2 SVGIG (reference sequence). CDR3 in amino acids: CAWSHSNTLAKNIQYF. CDR3 bases: TGTGCCTGGAGTCACAGTAATACCCTAGCCAAAAACATTCAGTACTTC. The full variable domain, with the rest looked up from reference TRBV30 and TRBJ2-4, is SQTIHQWPATLVQPVGSPLSLECTVEGTSNPNLYWYRQAAGRGLQLLFYSVGIGQISSEVPQNLSASRPQDRQFILSSKKLLLSDSGFYLCAWSHSNTLAKNIQYFGAGTRLSVL.

V and J are TRBV10-3 and TRBJ1-6; D might be TRBD1 (5 bases). V was cut by 10 bases and J by 7 bases, with 14 bases left in between. The CDR3 totals 13 residues. The germline gives CDR1 ENHRY, CDR2 SYGVKD. The CDR3 bases are TGTGCCACAAGAACAGGAAACAATTCACCCCTCCACTTT. Amino acids: CATRTGNNSPLHF.

The chain links TRBV19 to TRBJ2-5; tentative D call: TRBD2 (6 bases). Germline V gene sequence: CDR1 LNHDA, CDR2 SQIVND (reference sequence). The V end lost 4 bases, the J end lost 6 bases, and 9 bases lay between the germline ends. The CDR3 covers 12 residues. In nucleotides, the CDR3 is TGTGCCAGTAGTACTAGCGAACAGACCCAGTACTTC. Translating it yields CASSTSEQTQYF. The whole variable domain, remainder taken from reference TRBV19 and TRBJ2-5, is DGGITQSPKYLFRKEGQNVTLSCEQNLNHDAMYWYRQDPGQGLRLIYYSQIVNDFQKGDIAEGYSVSREKKESFPLTVTSAQKNPTAFYLCASSTSEQTQYFGPGTRLLVL.

The rearrangement joins TRBV7-6 to TRBJ2-1; the D is unclear. Trimming pared 5 bases from V and 9 bases from J, leaving 14 bases between. The CDR3 consists of 13 residues. The germline V gene encodes CDR1 SGHVS and CDR2 FNYEAQ. The CDR3 region has the DNA TGTGCCAGCAGCCCGCGCCTGTCCGGTGAGCAGTTCTTC. The encoded protein is CASSPRLSGEQFF. The variable domain in full, with the rest retrieved from reference TRBV7-6 and TRBJ2-1, is GAGVSQSPRYKVTKRGQDVALRCDPISGHVSLYWYRQALGQGPEFLTYFNYEAQQDKSGLPNDRFSAERPEGSISTLTIQRTEQRDSAMYRCASSPRLSGEQFFGPGTRLTVL.